A single sample gave rise to the 9 T cell receptor beta chains below, sequenced in a study of blood T cell repertoires in COVID-19. Clones were read by immunoSEQ multiplex PCR, and TCRdb kept only the in-frame ones, dropping some. The data contain 200,000 or so clones, roughly 92% of them seen just once; the ten biggest clones take up around 0.84%. Material: peripheral blood. Source of these receptors: a man aged 60-69 years with COVID-19, enrolled during active disease.

The chain has TRBV6-6 and TRBJ2-7, with 10 bases identical to TRBD2. Germline V gives CDR1 MNHNY, CDR2 SVGAGI (reference sequence). The ends lost 7 bases at V and 0 bases at J; junction bases unmatched: 9. The CDR3 runs 16 residues. The CDR3 loop is CASKGLAATSSYEQYF. CDR3 DNA: TGTGCCAGCAAAGGACTAGCGGCCACGAGCTCCTACGAGCAGTACTTC.

V and J are TRBV18 and TRBJ2-7; 7 bases line up with TRBD2. V shed 6 bases, J shed 2 bases, and the junction held 10 bases outside the gene matches. In germline, CDR1 is KGHSH, CDR2 LQKENI. The CDR3 consists of 15 residues. The CDR3 here is CASSASGVGTYEQYF. The CDR3 nucleotides are TGTGCCAGCTCGGCTAGCGGAGTTGGGACCTACGAGCAGTACTTC.

V and J are TRBV5-1 and TRBJ2-7; 9 nucleotides line up with TRBD2. The germline gives CDR1 SGHRS, CDR2 YFSETQ. The CDR3 runs 15 residues. V was pared by 2 bases and J by 4 bases, with 7 bases of the junction left unmatched. The CDR3 sequence: CASSFRLAASYEQYF. CDR3 DNA: TGCGCCAGCAGCTTCCGACTAGCGGCATCTTACGAGCAGTACTTC.

This chain uses TRBV5-4 with TRBJ1-2; 9 positions agree with TRBD1. CDR3 length: 14 amino acids. Germline V gene sequence: CDR1 SGHNT, CDR2 YYREEE (reference sequence). The V segment lost 3 bases and the J segment 6 bases; nucleotides outside the gene matches: 6. The CDR3 loop reads CASSSQGAKHGYTF. The DNA of the CDR3 is TGTGCCAGCAGCTCACAGGGGGCGAAACATGGCTACACCTTC. The variable domain in full, completed from reference TRBV5-4 and TRBJ1-2, reads ETGVTQSPTHLIKTRGQQVTLRCSSQSGHNTVSWYQQALGQGPQFIFQYYREEENGRGNFPPRFSGLQFPNYSSELNVNALELDDSALYLCASSSQGAKHGYTFGSGTRLTVV.

The J gene is TRBJ1-2, the V gene TRBV4-1; D ambiguous. Germline CDR1 is MGHRA and CDR2 is YSYEKL. This CDR3 is built from 13 residues. V was cut by 0 bases and J by 5 bases, with 7 bases left in between. CDR3 sequence (DNA): TGCGCCAGCAGCCAAGACATCGGTTATGGCTACACCTTC. It codes for CASSQDIGYGYTF.

The genes are TRBV27 and TRBJ2-2; possibly TRBD2 for D (5 bases). Germline CDR1 MNHEY, CDR2 SMNVEV (reference sequence). Trimming shortened V by 3 bases and J by 4 bases, and 9 bases separated the two germline ends. The CDR3 loop spans 14 amino acids. CDR3 sequence reads: CASSFTGLTGELFF. The DNA of the CDR3 is TGTGCCAGCAGTTTTACCGGACTCACCGGGGAGCTGTTTTTT.

The chain links TRBV19 to TRBJ1-1; D is perhaps TRBD1 (5 bases). V lost 7 bases, J lost 2 bases, and 11 bases lay in between. CDR3 length equals 13 residues. Germline V lookup: CDR1 LNHDA, CDR2 SQIVND (reference sequence). The CDR3 loop is CASTQTDNTEAFF. The CDR3 DNA is TGTGCCAGTACCCAGACAGATAACACTGAAGCTTTCTTT.

The rearrangement uses TRBV27 and TRBJ1-2; D is unresolved. Between the trimmed V and J ends, which lost 2 bases and 4 bases, there was a span of 11 bases. Germline CDR1 reads MNHEY; CDR2 reads SMNVEV (reference sequence). CDR3 length: 14 amino acids. The CDR3 reads CASSLNRESYGYTF. CDR3 DNA sequence: TGTGCCAGCAGTTTAAATCGCGAGTCCTATGGCTACACCTTC.

The chain carries TRBV7-9 and TRBJ1-6; 9 nucleotides match TRBD1. This CDR3 is 19 amino acids long. CDR1 and CDR2 from the germline V gene are SEHNR and FQNEAQ (reference sequence). The V gene end was trimmed by 3 bases and the J gene end by 0 bases; junction bases not matched to a gene: 9. The CDR3 nucleotides are TGTGCCAGCAGCTTTTCCCGGGACAGGGCGAACTCCTATAATTCACCCCTCCACTTT. This gives the protein CASSFSRDRANSYNSPLHF.